This T cell receptor (beta chain) was obtained from a study of T cells in localized non-small cell lung cancer. General observations from the study: Median around 54 top-100 tumor clones were shared with paired adjacent lung. Tumor samples were not multi-region, leaving intratumor heterogeneity unexcluded. Overall survival was longer when the density of T cells in the blood was higher. Uninvolved nearby lung showed the greatest T cell clonality, exceeding that found in tumor.

In regard to this clone: The antigen remains unidentified.

Trimming took 5 bases from V and 0 from J, leaving 7 bases between them. Looked up from germline, CDR1 is SNHLY and CDR2 is FYNNEI. The CDR3 has 14 residues. Using immunoSEQ multiplex PCR, the repertoire was profiled, and TCRdb retains in-frame clones only, with some absent. This table has about 64,000 clones, 81% appearing once. This rearrangement joins TRBV2 to TRBJ2-2; D is unresolved. Sequenced material: PBMCs, taken before any cancer treatment. This clonotype was obtained from a man aged 40-75 years with stage II lung adenocarcinoma. This chain's CDR3 is CASSLETNTGELFF. The DNA for the CDR3 is TGTGCCAGCAGTTTAGAGACGAACACCGGGGAGCTGTTTTTT.